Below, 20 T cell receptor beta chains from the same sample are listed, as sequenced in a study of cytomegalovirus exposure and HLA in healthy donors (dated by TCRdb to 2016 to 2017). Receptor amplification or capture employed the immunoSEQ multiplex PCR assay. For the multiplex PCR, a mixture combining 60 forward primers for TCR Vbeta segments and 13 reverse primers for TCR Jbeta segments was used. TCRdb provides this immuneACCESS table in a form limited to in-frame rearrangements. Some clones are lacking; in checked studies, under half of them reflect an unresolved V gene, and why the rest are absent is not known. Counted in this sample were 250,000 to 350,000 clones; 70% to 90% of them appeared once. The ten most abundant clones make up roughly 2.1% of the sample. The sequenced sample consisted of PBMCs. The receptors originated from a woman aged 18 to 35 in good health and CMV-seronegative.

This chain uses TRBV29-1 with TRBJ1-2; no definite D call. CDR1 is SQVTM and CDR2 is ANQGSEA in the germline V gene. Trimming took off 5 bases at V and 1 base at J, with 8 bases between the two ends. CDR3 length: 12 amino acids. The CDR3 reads CSVRENNYGYTF. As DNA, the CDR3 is TGCAGCGTTAGGGAGAATAACTATGGCTACACCTTC.

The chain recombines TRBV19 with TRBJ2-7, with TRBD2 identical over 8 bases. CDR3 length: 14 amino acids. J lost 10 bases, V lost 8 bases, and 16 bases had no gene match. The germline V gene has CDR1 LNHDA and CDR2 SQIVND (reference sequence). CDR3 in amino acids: CASSTTGTSFVQYF. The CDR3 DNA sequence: TGTGCCAGTTCTACTACCGGGACTAGTTTTGTTCAGTACTTC.

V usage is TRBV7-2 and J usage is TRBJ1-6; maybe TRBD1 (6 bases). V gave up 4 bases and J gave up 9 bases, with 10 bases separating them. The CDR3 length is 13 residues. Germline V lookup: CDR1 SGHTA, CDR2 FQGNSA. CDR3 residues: CASSSTGSSPLHF. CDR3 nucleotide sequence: TGTGCCAGCAGCTCTACAGGGAGTTCACCCCTCCACTTT.

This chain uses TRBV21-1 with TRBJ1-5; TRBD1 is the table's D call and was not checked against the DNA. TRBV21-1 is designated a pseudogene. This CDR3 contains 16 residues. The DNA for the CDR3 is TGTGCCAGCAGCAAATATCCAGGATGGGGCAATCAGCCCCAGCATTTT. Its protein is CASSKYPGWGNQPQHF.

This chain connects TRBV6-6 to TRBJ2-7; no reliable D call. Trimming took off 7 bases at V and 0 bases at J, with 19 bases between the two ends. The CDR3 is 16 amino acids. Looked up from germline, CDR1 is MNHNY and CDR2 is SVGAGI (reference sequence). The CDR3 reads CASTLGSREISYEQYF. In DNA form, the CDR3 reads TGTGCCAGCACCCTGGGCAGCAGAGAGATCTCCTACGAGCAGTACTTC.

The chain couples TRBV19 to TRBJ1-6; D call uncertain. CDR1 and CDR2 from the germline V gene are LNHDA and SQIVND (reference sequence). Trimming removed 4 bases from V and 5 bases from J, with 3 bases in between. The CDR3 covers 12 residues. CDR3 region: CASSSNNSPLHF. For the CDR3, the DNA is TGTGCCAGTAGTAGTAATAATTCACCCCTCCACTTT.

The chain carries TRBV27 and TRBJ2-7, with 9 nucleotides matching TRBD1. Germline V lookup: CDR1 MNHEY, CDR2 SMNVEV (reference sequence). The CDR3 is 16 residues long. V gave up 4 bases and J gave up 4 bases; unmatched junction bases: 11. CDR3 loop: CASSYTGGRKGYEQYF. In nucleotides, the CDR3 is TGTGCCAGCAGTTACACAGGGGGCCGGAAAGGTTACGAGCAGTACTTC.

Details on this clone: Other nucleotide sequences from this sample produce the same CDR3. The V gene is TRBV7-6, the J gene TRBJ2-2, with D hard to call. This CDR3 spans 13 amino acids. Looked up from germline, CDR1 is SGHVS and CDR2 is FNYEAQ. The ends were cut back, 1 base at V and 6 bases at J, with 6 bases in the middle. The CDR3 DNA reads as TGTGCCAGCAGCTTAGTTCTAGCCGGGGAGCTGTTTTTT. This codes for CASSLVLAGELFF.

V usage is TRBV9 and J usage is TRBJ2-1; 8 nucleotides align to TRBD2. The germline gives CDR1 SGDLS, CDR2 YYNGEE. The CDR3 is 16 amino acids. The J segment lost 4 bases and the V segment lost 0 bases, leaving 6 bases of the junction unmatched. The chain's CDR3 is CASSVDLRGDYNEQFF. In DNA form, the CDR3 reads TGTGCCAGCAGCGTAGATCTGCGGGGGGATTACAATGAGCAGTTCTTC.

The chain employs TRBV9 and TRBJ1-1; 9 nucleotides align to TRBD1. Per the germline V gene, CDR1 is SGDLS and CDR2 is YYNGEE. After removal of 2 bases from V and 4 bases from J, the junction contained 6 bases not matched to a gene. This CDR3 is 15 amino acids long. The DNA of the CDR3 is TGTGCCAGCAGCGTTGATGGGACAGGGACCACTGAAGCTTTCTTT. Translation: CASSVDGTGTTEAFF.

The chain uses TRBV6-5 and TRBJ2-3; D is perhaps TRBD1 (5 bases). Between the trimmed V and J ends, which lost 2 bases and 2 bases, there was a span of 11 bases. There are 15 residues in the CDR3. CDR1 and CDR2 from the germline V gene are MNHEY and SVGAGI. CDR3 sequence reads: CASSYLTGPTDTQYF. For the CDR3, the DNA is TGTGCCAGCAGTTACCTTACAGGACCCACAGATACGCAGTATTTT.

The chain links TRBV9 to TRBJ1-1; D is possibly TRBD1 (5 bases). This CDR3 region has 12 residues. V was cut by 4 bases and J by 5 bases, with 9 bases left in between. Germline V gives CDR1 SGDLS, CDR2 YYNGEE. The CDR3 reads CASSQGLTEAFF. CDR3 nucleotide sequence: TGTGCCAGCAGCCAGGGCCTAACTGAAGCTTTCTTT.

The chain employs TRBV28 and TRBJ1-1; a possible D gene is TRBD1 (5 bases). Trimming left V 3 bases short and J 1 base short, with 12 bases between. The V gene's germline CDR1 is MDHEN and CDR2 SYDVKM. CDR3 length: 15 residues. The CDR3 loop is CASSLGFDRNTEAFF. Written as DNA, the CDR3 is TGTGCCAGCAGTTTGGGGTTTGACAGGAACACTGAAGCTTTCTTT.

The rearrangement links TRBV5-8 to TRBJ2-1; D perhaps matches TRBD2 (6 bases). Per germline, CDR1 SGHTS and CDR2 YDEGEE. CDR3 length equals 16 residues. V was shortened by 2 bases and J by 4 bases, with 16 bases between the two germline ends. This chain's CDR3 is CASSFPQLGGYNEQFF. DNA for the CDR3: TGTGCCAGCAGCTTTCCCCAATTGGGGGGATACAATGAGCAGTTCTTC.

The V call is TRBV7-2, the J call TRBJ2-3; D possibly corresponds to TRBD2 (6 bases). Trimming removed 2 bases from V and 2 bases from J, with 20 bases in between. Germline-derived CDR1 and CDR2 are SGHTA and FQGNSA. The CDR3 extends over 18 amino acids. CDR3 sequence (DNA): TGTGCCAGCAGCTTACACTCCCTGCCGGGGGAGCACACAGATACGCAGTATTTT. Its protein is CASSLHSLPGEHTDTQYF.

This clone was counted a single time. The CDR3 sequence: CASSSTLAGGYNEQFF. CDR3 DNA sequence: TGTGCCAGCAGCTCCACACTAGCGGGGGGGTACAATGAGCAGTTCTTC. The genes are TRBV7-9 and TRBJ2-1, with 13 bases that match TRBD2. Per the germline V gene, CDR1 is SEHNR and CDR2 is FQNEAQ (reference sequence). The CDR3 consists of 16 residues. V was pared by 4 bases and J by 4 bases, with 4 bases of the junction left unmatched. Variable domain in full (rest from reference TRBV7-9 and TRBJ2-1): DTGVSQNPRHKITKRGQNVTFRCDPISEHNRLYWYRQTLGQGPEFLTYFQNEAQLEKSRLLSDRFSAERPKGSFSTLEIQRTEQGDSAMYLCASSSTLAGGYNEQFFGPGTRLTVL.

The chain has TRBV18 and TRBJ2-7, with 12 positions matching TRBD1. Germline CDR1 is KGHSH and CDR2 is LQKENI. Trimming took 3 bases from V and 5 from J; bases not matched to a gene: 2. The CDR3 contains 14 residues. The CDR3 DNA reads TGTGCCAGCTCACCGGGACAGGGGGCACACGAGCAGTACTTC. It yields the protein CASSPGQGAHEQYF.

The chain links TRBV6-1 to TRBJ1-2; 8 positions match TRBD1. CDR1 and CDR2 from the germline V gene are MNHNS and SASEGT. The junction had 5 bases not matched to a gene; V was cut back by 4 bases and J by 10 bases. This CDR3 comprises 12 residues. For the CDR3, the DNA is TGTGCCAGCAGTGCCAGGGGGCGCTCCTACACCTTC. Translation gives CASSARGRSYTF.

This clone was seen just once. In DNA form, the CDR3 reads TGTGCCAGCAGCTTGGACATCGCCTACGAGCAGTACTTC. Translation: CASSLDIAYEQYF. The chain carries TRBV7-9 and TRBJ2-7, with a tentative D call TRBD1 (5 bases). With 3 bases removed from V and 2 bases from J, the gap between germline ends came to 8 bases. In germline, CDR1 is SEHNR, CDR2 FQNEAQ (reference sequence). The CDR3 has 13 residues.

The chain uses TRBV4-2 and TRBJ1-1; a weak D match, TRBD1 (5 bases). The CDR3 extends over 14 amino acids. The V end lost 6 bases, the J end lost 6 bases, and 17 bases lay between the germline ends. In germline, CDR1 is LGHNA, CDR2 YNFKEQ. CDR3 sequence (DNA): TGTGCCAGCAGTCGGACAATTATGGGCGCTGAAGCTTTCTTT. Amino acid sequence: CASSRTIMGAEAFF.